These T cell receptor beta chains were read from a single sample in a study of cytomegalovirus exposure and HLA in healthy donors. Profiled with immunoSEQ multiplex PCR; TCRdb holds only in-frame clones, not every one. The sample contains 150,000 or so clones, about 68% of which appear only once. Sequenced sample: PBMCs. The origin of the receptors is a female donor in good health and CMV-seronegative. Each CDR3 is given with its conserved first and last residue. D genes are given only for firm matches. Size is stated for part of the rows, as once, few or many counts, or as a class when the clone is expanded.

J gene: TRBJ2-6
CDR3 length: 18
V gene: TRBV28
clone size: -
D gene: TRBD1
CDR3 protein: CASTLGGQGLYGANVLTF
CDR3 DNA: TGTGCCAGCACTCTGGGGGGACAGGGTTTGTACGGGGCCAACGTCCTGACTTTC

J gene: TRBJ1-2
CDR3 length: 14
V gene: TRBV27
clone size: -
D gene: -
CDR3 protein: CASSLAGSNYGYTF
CDR3 DNA: TGTGCCAGCAGTTTAGCCGGGTCTAACTATGGCTACACCTTC

J gene: TRBJ1-1
CDR3 length: 15
V gene: TRBV7-8
clone size: -
D gene: -
CDR3 protein: CASSSGPSSNTEAFF
CDR3 DNA: TGTGCCAGCAGCTCAGGGCCTTCCTCGAACACTGAAGCTTTCTTT

J gene: TRBJ2-2
CDR3 length: 13
V gene: TRBV6-6
clone size: few
D gene: -
CDR3 protein: CASSREGAGELFF
CDR3 DNA: TGTGCCAGCAGTAGGGAGGGGGCCGGGGAGCTGTTTTTT

J gene: TRBJ1-1
CDR3 length: 16
V gene: TRBV7-2
clone size: -
D gene: -
CDR3 protein: CASSPPGHRGNTEAFF
CDR3 DNA: TGTGCCAGCAGCCCCCCTGGGCACCGGGGAAACACTGAAGCTTTCTTT

J gene: TRBJ2-7
CDR3 length: 14
V gene: TRBV7-2
clone size: few
D gene: TRBD1
CDR3 protein: CASSLVQGANEQYF
CDR3 DNA: TGTGCCAGCAGCTTGGTACAGGGGGCCAACGAGCAGTACTTC

J gene: TRBJ2-3
CDR3 length: 17
V gene: TRBV7-9
clone size: -
D gene: TRBD2
CDR3 protein: CASSLQVAGGASDTQYF
CDR3 DNA: TGTGCCAGCAGCTTACAGGTGGCGGGGGGGGCCTCCGATACGCAGTATTTT

J gene: TRBJ2-3
CDR3 length: 14
V gene: TRBV7-9
clone size: -
D gene: -
CDR3 protein: CAGTGTFVTDTQYF
CDR3 DNA: TGTGCCGGAACAGGGACGTTCGTGACAGATACGCAGTATTTT

J gene: TRBJ1-1
CDR3 length: 14
V gene: TRBV5-1
clone size: -
D gene: -
CDR3 protein: CASSFGRGDTEAFF
CDR3 DNA: TGCGCCAGCAGCTTTGGCAGGGGTGACACTGAAGCTTTCTTT

J gene: TRBJ1-1
CDR3 length: 14
V gene: TRBV5-1
clone size: -
D gene: TRBD1
CDR3 protein: CASSLQGADTEAFF
CDR3 DNA: TGCGCCAGCAGCTTGCAGGGGGCAGACACTGAAGCTTTCTTT

J gene: TRBJ2-3
CDR3 length: 14
V gene: TRBV28
clone size: -
D gene: -
CDR3 protein: CASSWTAARDTQYF
CDR3 DNA: TGTGCCAGCAGTTGGACTGCCGCGCGAGATACGCAGTATTTT